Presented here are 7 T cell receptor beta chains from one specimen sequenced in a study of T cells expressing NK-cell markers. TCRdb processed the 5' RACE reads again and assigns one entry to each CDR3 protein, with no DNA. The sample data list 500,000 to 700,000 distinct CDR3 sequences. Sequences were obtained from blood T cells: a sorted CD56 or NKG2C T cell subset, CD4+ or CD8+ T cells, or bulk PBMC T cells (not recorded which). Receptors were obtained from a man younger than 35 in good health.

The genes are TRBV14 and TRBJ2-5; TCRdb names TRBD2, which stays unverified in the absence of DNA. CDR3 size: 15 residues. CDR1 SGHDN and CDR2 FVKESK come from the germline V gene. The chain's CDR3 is CASSQEFPSEETQYF.

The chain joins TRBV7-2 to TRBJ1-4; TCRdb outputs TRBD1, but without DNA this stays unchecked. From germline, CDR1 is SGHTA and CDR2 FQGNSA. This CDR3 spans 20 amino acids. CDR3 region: CASSMTFSGQTLATNEKLFF.

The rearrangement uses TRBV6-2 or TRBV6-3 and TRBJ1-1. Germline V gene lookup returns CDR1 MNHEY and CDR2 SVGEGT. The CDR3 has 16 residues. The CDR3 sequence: CASRQDLRRLNTEAFF.

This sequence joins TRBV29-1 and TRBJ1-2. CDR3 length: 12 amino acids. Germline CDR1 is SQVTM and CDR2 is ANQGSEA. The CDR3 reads CSVVGSNYGYTF.

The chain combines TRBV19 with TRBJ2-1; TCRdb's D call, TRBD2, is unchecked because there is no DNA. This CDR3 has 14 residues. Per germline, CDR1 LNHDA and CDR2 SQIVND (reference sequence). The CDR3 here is CASSGGIAYNEQFF.

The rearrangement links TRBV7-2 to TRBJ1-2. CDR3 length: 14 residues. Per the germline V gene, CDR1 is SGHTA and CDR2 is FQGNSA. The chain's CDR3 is CASSSPGLFWGYTF.

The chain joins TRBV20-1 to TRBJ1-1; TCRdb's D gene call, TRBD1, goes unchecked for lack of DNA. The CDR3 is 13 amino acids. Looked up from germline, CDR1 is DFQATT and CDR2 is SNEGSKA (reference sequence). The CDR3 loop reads CSASGGLYTEAFF.